This TCR beta chain was sequenced for a study of blood T cell repertoires in COVID-19. Original processing notes: Amplification with reference gene primers provided the estimates of nucleated cell counts. Clones were sequenced by immunoSEQ multiplex PCR, and TCRdb holds only the in-frame ones, with some missing. V and J calls and clone size are given by that table; D and trimming were obtained from the DNA. Among about 190,000 clones listed, 83% were seen once. Looked up from germline, CDR1 is LGHDT and CDR2 is YNNKEL (reference sequence). Trimming removed 0 bases at V and 9 bases at J, with 9 bases between. CDR3 length: 13 amino acids.

The sample taken for sequencing was peripheral blood. This TCR came from a man between 45 and 60 years old with active or convalescent COVID-19. This sequence joins TRBV3-1 (or the pseudogene TRBV3-2) and TRBJ1-5; no clear D. The CDR3, as DNA: TGTGCCAGCAGCCAAGATCGGGATATGCCCCAGCATTTT. Translation gives CASSQDRDMPQHF.